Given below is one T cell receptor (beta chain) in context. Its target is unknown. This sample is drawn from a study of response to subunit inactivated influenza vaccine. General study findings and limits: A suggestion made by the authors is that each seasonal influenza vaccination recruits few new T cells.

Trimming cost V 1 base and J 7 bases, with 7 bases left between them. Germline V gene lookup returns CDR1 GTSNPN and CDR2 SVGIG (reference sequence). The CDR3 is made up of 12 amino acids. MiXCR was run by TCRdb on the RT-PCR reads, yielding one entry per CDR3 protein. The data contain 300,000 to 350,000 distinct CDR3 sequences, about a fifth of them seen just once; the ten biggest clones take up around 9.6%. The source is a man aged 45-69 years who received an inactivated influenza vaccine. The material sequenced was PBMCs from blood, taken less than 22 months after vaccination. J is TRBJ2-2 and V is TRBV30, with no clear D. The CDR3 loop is CAWSGKVGELFF. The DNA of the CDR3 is TGTGCCTGGAGTGGTAAGGTCGGGGAGCTGTTTTTT. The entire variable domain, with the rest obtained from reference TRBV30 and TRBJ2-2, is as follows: SQTIHQWPATLVQPVGSPLSLECTVEGTSNPNLYWYRQAAGRGLQLLFYSVGIGQISSEVPQNLSASRPQDRQFILSSKKLLLSDSGFYLCAWSGKVGELFFGEGSRLTVL.